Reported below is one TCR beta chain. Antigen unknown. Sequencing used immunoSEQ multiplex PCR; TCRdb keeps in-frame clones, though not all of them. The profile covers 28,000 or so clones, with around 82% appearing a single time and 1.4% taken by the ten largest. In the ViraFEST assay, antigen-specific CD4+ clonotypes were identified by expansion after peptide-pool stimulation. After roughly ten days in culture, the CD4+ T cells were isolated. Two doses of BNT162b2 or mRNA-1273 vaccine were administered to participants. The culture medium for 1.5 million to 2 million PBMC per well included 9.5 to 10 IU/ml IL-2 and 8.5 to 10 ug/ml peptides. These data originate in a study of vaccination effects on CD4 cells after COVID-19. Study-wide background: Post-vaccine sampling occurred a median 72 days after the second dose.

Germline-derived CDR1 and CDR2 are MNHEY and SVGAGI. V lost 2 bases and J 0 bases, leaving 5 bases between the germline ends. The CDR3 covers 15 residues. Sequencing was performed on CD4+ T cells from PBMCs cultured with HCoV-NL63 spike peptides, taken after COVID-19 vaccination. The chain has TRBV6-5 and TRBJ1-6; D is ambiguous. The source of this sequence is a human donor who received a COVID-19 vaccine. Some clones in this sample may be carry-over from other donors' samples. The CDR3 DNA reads TGTGCCAGCAGTTACGGGGTCTCCTATAATTCACCCCTCCACTTT. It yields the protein CASSYGVSYNSPLHF.